Presented here are 27 T cell receptor beta chains from one specimen sequenced in a study of shared clonotypes between healthy human individuals. This table comes from immunoSEQ multiplex PCR, and its TCRdb copy is limited to in-frame clones, with some not included. There are roughly 2.2 million clones in the sample; roughly 92% occur only once, and 0.3% to 0.4% lies in the top ten. The sequencing sample was made of naive CD4+ T cells from PBMCs. This sample's subset: CD45RA+ positively selected. The receptors were gathered from a man between 18 and 29 years old in good health. Some clones in this sample may be carry-over from other donors' samples.

The chain combines TRBV6-6 with TRBJ2-7, with 8 nucleotides matching TRBD2. The CDR3 has 13 residues. The germline gives CDR1 MNHNY, CDR2 SVGAGI (reference sequence). The V and J ends lost 10 bases and 1 base, in that order; junction bases with no gene match: 6. CDR3 residues: CAIALAESYEQYF. CDR3 sequence (DNA): TGTGCCATCGCACTAGCGGAGTCCTACGAGCAGTACTTC.

V usage is TRBV9 and J usage is TRBJ1-5; 9 nucleotides agree with TRBD1. The CDR3 is 14 residues long. Germline-derived CDR1 and CDR2 are SGDLS and YYNGEE. The trim removed 3 bases at V and 5 bases at J, leaving 3 bases unmatched. Here the CDR3 reads CASSAQGAYQPQHF. In nucleotides, the CDR3 is TGTGCCAGCAGCGCACAGGGGGCTTATCAGCCCCAGCATTTT. Full variable domain (missing parts from reference TRBV9 and TRBJ1-5): DSGVTQTPKHLITATGQRVTLRCSPRSGDLSVYWYQQSLDQGLQFLIQYYNGEERAKGNILERFSAQQFPDLHSELNLSSLELGDSALYFCASSAQGAYQPQHFGDGTRLSIL.

The chain joins TRBV6-5 to TRBJ2-3; perhaps TRBD1 as D (5 bases). There are 15 residues in the CDR3. Trimming took 2 bases from V and 4 from J, leaving 13 bases between them. Germline-derived CDR1 and CDR2 are MNHEY and SVGAGI. The CDR3 here is CASSYRSGRADTQYF. CDR3 coding DNA: TGTGCCAGCAGTTACAGGTCAGGGCGAGCAGATACGCAGTATTTT.

The chain carries TRBV5-1 and TRBJ1-1; TRBD1 matches at 7 bases. The junction had 15 bases not matched to a gene; V was cut back by 3 bases and J by 10 bases. The CDR3 is 15 residues long. In germline, CDR1 is SGHRS, CDR2 YFSETQ. The CDR3 loop reads CASSWVTGAQGGAFF. The CDR3 DNA is TGCGCCAGCAGCTGGGTTACAGGGGCGCAGGGGGGAGCTTTCTTT.

The chain links TRBV7-8 to TRBJ2-2; 9 nucleotides agree with TRBD1. Germline V gives CDR1 SGHVS, CDR2 FQNEAQ. The CDR3 is made up of 16 amino acids. V shed 2 bases and J 4 bases; nucleotides not matched to a gene: 5. DNA for the CDR3: TGTGCCAGCAGCTTATTTGGGACAGGGCTCACCGGGGAGCTGTTTTTT. Its protein is CASSLFGTGLTGELFF.

As concerns this clone: Other DNA sequences within the sample encode an identical CDR3. The V and J genes are TRBV18 and TRBJ2-7; D gene uncertain. The germline CDR1 and CDR2 sequences are KGHSH and LQKENI. V was shortened by 3 bases and J by 2 bases, with 8 bases between the two germline ends. The CDR3 contains 13 residues. The CDR3 is CASSPVGAYEQYF. DNA for the CDR3: TGTGCCAGCTCACCCGTTGGGGCCTACGAGCAGTACTTC.

V usage is TRBV18 and J usage is TRBJ1-5; D may be TRBD1 (5 bases). The germline V gene encodes CDR1 KGHSH and CDR2 LQKENI. This CDR3 spans 16 amino acids. V gave up 0 bases and J gave up 4 bases, with 13 bases separating them. CDR3 sequence reads: CASSPPDWGRNQPQHF. DNA of the CDR3: TGTGCCAGCTCACCACCCGATTGGGGGAGAAATCAGCCCCAGCATTTT.

The chain carries TRBV7-4 and TRBJ2-4; D possibly corresponds to TRBD1 (5 bases). Per the germline V gene, CDR1 is SGHVT and CDR2 is SQSDAQ. The CDR3 is 15 residues long. Trimming took off 4 bases at V and 14 bases at J, with 24 bases between the two ends. DNA for the CDR3: TGTGCCAGCAGCTATAAAGCCCGCACAGGACAACGGGAGTACTTC. Translation: CASSYKARTGQREYF.

The genes are TRBV11-2 and TRBJ2-3; 8 nucleotides align to TRBD1. The ends lost 6 bases at V and 10 bases at J; junction bases unmatched: 6. Germline assignment: CDR1 SGHAT and CDR2 FQNNGV. This CDR3 contains 12 residues. The CDR3 loop is CASSGGQAAQYF. The CDR3 coding sequence is TGTGCCAGCAGTGGGGGACAGGCTGCGCAGTATTTT.

J is TRBJ1-2 and V is TRBV7-2, with 8 bases fitting TRBD1. The CDR3 covers 15 residues. CDR1 is SGHTA, CDR2 FQGNSA, per germline. Trimming removed 5 bases from V and 4 bases from J; junction bases left unmatched: 9. CDR3 loop: CASSRHGQGVYGYTF. CDR3 DNA: TGTGCCAGCAGCAGGCACGGACAGGGCGTCTATGGCTACACCTTC.

The count of this clone is one. V usage is TRBV7-2 and J usage is TRBJ2-1; 8 bases agree with TRBD1. The CDR3 has 13 amino acids. J gave up 5 bases and V 5 bases, and 2 bases lay outside the gene matches. The germline V gene has CDR1 SGHTA and CDR2 FQGNSA. CDR3 loop: CASSVGQDNEQFF. As DNA, the CDR3 is TGTGCCAGCAGCGTGGGACAGGACAATGAGCAGTTCTTC.

The V call is TRBV4-1, the J call TRBJ2-2; D might be TRBD1 (5 bases). The V end lost 3 bases, the J end lost 5 bases, and 19 bases lay between the germline ends. The CDR3 extends over 17 amino acids. CDR1 is MGHRA and CDR2 is YSYEKL in the germline V gene. The CDR3 nucleotides read TGCGCCAGCAGCCAGGGGCTGCAAGGGGTACGAACCGGGGAGCTGTTTTTT. Its protein is CASSQGLQGVRTGELFF.

The V gene is TRBV14, the J gene TRBJ2-7; 13 bases fit TRBD2. Germline V gene lookup returns CDR1 SGHDN and CDR2 FVKESK. The V segment lost 0 bases and the J segment 5 bases; nucleotides outside the gene matches: 7. There are 17 residues in the CDR3. DNA of the CDR3: TGTGCCAGCAGCCAAGAGTGGGGACTAGCGGGACCCCACGAGCAGTACTTC. It translates to CASSQEWGLAGPHEQYF.

The V and J genes are TRBV27 and TRBJ2-1; possible D gene TRBD2, 5 bases. The CDR3 contains 12 residues. V was shortened by 5 bases and J by 9 bases, with 11 bases between the two germline ends. CDR1 and CDR2 from the germline V gene are MNHEY and SMNVEV (reference sequence). In DNA, the CDR3 is TGTGCCAGCAGTAACGGGGTTAGTGAGCAGTTCTTC. Translating it yields CASSNGVSEQFF.

The chain combines TRBV15 with TRBJ1-5; D gene uncertain. The CDR3 runs to 19 residues. Trimming pared 3 bases from V and 0 bases from J, leaving 21 bases between. Germline loops: CDR1 LNHNV, CDR2 YYDKDF (reference sequence). CDR3 in amino acids: CATSSRSGRGFYSNQPQHF. Written as DNA, the CDR3 is TGTGCCACCAGCAGCAGAAGTGGCCGAGGGTTTTATAGCAATCAGCCCCAGCATTTT.

Written as DNA, the CDR3 is TGTGCCAGCAGCTTGTACGGGGTCTCCTACGAGCAGTACTTC. Amino acid sequence: CASSLYGVSYEQYF. The chain links TRBV5-4 to TRBJ2-7; D possibly corresponds to TRBD2 (5 bases). Germline-derived CDR1 and CDR2 are SGHNT and YYREEE (reference sequence). This CDR3 has 14 amino acids. V was trimmed by 1 base and J by 0 bases, leaving 8 bases between them.

The genes are TRBV28 and TRBJ1-5; D call uncertain. Germline lookup yields CDR1 MDHEN and CDR2 SYDVKM. The length of the CDR3 is 13 residues. With 8 bases removed from V and 6 bases from J, the gap between germline ends came to 14 bases. The CDR3: CASRARRAQPQHF. The CDR3 bases are TGTGCCAGCCGGGCCAGAAGGGCTCAGCCCCAGCATTTT. Looking up the rest from reference TRBV28 and TRBJ1-5 gives the full variable domain: DVKVTQSSRYLVKRTGEKVFLECVQDMDHENMFWYRQDPGLGLRLIYFSYDVKMKEKGDIPEGYSVSREKKERFSLILESASTNQTSMYLCASRARRAQPQHFGDGTRLSIL.

The V gene is TRBV5-6, the J gene TRBJ2-5; D is ambiguous. Germline loops: CDR1 SGHDT, CDR2 YYEEEE. The CDR3 runs 15 residues. The V end lost 0 bases, the J end lost 1 base, and 10 bases lay between the germline ends. The CDR3 reads CASSLGRGSQETQYF. The DNA of the CDR3 is TGTGCCAGCAGCTTGGGGAGAGGTTCCCAAGAGACCCAGTACTTC. Full variable domain (remainder filled in from reference TRBV5-6 and TRBJ2-5): DAGVTQSPTHLIKTRGQQVTLRCSPKSGHDTVSWYQQALGQGPQFIFQYYEEEERQRGNFPDRFSGHQFPNYSSELNVNALLLGDSALYLCASSLGRGSQETQYFGPGTRLLVL.

The rearrangement joins TRBV7-8 to TRBJ2-2; 8 nucleotides match TRBD1. The V segment lost 3 bases and the J segment 1 base; nucleotides outside the gene matches: 4. Germline CDR1 SGHVS, CDR2 FQNEAQ. This CDR3 region has 16 residues. CDR3 nucleotide sequence: TGTGCCAGCAGCTTCTTGGACAGGGAGAACACCGGGGAGCTGTTTTTT. Its translation is CASSFLDRENTGELFF.

This clone was detected only once. The V call is TRBV19, the J call TRBJ1-4; D uncertain. Trimming removed 5 bases from V and 0 bases from J, with 13 bases in between. CDR1 is LNHDA, CDR2 SQIVND, per germline (reference sequence). This CDR3 has 16 residues. This chain's CDR3 is CASSSIFGATNEKLFF. The DNA for the CDR3 is TGTGCCAGTAGTTCCATTTTCGGGGCAACTAATGAAAAACTGTTTTTT.

On this clone itself: The sample contains more than one DNA sequence encoding this CDR3. The chain employs TRBV7-3 and TRBJ2-2, with 7 bases aligning to TRBD1. The CDR3 extends over 14 amino acids. Germline CDR1 and CDR2: SGHTA and FQGTGA. V dropped 5 bases and J dropped 2; count of bases not matched to a gene: 2. CDR3 sequence (DNA): TGTGCCAGCAGCAGGGACAGAAACACCGGGGAGCTGTTTTTT. It encodes CASSRDRNTGELFF.

The rearrangement uses TRBV5-1 and TRBJ2-1; TRBD2 aligns across 7 bases. Germline V lookup: CDR1 SGHRS, CDR2 YFSETQ. Trimming took 6 bases from V and 3 from J; bases not matched to a gene: 6. The CDR3 covers 14 residues. CDR3 region: CASTSPSGYNEQFF. The CDR3 nucleotides read TGCGCCAGCACCTCTCCTAGCGGCTACAATGAGCAGTTCTTC.

This sequence joins TRBV28 and TRBJ1-1; TRBD1 is a possible D gene (5 bases). Germline loops: CDR1 MDHEN, CDR2 SYDVKM. The CDR3 sequence is 14 residues long. V shed 6 bases and J shed 1 base, with 12 bases lying between them. In nucleotides, the CDR3 is TGTGCCAGCAGGGCGGGACCAAGGAACACTGAAGCTTTCTTT. It encodes CASRAGPRNTEAFF.

The chain carries TRBV5-1 and TRBJ2-5, with 9 bases fitting TRBD2. The CDR3 covers 16 residues. Germline V gene sequence: CDR1 SGHRS, CDR2 YFSETQ. The J segment lost 4 bases and the V segment lost 4 bases, leaving 11 bases of the junction unmatched. The CDR3 DNA sequence: TGCGCCAGCAGCCGCGGTTGGGCGGGAGGGCCAGAGACCCAGTACTTC. Amino acid sequence: CASSRGWAGGPETQYF.

V usage is TRBV5-1 and J usage is TRBJ1-4, with D possibly matching TRBD1 (6 bases). The CDR3 is 15 residues long. Germline CDR1 SGHRS, CDR2 YFSETQ. Trimming removed 4 bases at V and 3 bases at J, with 13 bases between. CDR3 in DNA: TGCGCCAGCAGCAGGGGGAGTCGGGCTAATGAAAAACTGTTTTTT. Translating gives CASSRGSRANEKLFF.

The V gene is TRBV15, the J gene TRBJ1-1, with TRBD1 identical over 9 bases. The CDR3 is 15 amino acids. Trimming took 2 bases from V and 5 from J; bases not matched to a gene: 6. Germline CDR1 and CDR2: LNHNV and YYDKDF (reference sequence). CDR3 residues: CATSRSDRGRTEAFF. CDR3 DNA: TGTGCCACCAGCAGATCAGACAGGGGGAGGACTGAAGCTTTCTTT.

The chain couples TRBV7-6 to TRBJ1-4; TRBD1 matches at 8 bases. Looked up from germline, CDR1 is SGHVS and CDR2 is FNYEAQ. The CDR3 has 15 amino acids. The V segment lost 0 bases and the J segment 8 bases; nucleotides outside the gene matches: 5. CDR3 residues: CASSLAGTGSEKLFF. In DNA, the CDR3 is TGTGCCAGCAGCTTAGCGGGGACAGGATCGGAAAAACTGTTTTTT.